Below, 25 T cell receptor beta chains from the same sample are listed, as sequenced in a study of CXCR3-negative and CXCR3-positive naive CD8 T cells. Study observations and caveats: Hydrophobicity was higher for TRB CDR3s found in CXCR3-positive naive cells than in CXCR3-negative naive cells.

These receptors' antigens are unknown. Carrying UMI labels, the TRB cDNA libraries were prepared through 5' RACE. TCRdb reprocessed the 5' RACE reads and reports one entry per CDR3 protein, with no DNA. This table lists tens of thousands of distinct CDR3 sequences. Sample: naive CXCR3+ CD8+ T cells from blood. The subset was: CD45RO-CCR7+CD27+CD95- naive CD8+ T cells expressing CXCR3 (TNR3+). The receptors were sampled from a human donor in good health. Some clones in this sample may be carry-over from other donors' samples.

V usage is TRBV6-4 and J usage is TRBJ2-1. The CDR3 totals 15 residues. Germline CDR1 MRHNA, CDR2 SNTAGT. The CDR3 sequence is CASSAQRTIWDEQFF.

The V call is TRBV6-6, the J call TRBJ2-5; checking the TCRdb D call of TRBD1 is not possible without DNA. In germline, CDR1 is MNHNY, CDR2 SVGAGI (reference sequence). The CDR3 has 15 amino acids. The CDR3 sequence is CASSYWGTVGETQYF.

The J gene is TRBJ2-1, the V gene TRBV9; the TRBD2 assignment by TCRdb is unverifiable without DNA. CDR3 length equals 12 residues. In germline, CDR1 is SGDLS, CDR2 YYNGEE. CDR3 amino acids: CASQPVGSEQFF. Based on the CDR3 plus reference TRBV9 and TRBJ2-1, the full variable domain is DSGVTQTPKHLITATGQRVTLRCSPRSGDLSVYWYQQSLDQGLQFLIQYYNGEERAKGNILERFSAQQFPDLHSELNLSSLELGDSALYFCASQPVGSEQFFGPGTRLTVL.

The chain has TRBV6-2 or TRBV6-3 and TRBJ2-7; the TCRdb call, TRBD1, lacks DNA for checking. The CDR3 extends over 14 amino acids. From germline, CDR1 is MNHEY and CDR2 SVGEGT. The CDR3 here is CASTPSGTLGEQYF.

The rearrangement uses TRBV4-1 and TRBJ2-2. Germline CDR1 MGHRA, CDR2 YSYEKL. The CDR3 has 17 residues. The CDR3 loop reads CASSQEFVLEMAGELFF.

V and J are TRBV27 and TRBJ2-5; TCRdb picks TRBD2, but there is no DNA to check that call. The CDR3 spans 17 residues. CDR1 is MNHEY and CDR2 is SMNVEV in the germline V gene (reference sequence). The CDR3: CASSLLGPWRGKETQYF.

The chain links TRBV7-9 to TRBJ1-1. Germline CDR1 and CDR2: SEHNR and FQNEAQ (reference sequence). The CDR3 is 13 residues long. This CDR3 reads CASFRVVGTEAFF.

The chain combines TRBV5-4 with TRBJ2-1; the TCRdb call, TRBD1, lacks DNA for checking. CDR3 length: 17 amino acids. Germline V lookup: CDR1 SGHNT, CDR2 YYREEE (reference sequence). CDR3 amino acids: CASSLGWGGAGENEQFF.

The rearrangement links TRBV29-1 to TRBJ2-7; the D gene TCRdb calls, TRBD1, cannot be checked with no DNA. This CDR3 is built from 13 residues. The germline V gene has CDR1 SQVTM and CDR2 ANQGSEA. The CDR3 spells CSVVAGPIYEQYF.

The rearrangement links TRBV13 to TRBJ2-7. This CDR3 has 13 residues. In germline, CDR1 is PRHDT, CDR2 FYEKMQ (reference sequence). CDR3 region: CASSFVDQYEQYF.

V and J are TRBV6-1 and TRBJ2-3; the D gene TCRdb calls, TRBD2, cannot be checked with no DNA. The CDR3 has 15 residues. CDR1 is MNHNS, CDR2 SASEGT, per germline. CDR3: CASNDSGGGTDTQYF.

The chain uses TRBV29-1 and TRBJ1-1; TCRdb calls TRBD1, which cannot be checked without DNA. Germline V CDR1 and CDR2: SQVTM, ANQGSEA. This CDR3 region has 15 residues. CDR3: CSVEDHGARGTEAFF.

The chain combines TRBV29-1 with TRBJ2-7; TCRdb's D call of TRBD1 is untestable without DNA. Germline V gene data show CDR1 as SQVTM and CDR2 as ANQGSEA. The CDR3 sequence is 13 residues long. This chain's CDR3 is CSVETGGAYEQYF.

The CDR3: CASSYWGDQPQHF. This sequence joins TRBV6-2 or TRBV6-3 and TRBJ1-5. This CDR3 has 13 amino acids. Looked up from germline, CDR1 is MNHEY and CDR2 is SVGEGT.

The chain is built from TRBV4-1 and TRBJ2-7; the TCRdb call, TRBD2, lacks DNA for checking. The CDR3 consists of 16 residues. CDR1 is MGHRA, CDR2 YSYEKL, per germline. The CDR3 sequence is CSSSRREGFPSREQYF.

CDR3 loop: CSVAHSKLYEQYF. The chain couples TRBV29-1 to TRBJ2-7. The CDR3 consists of 13 residues. CDR1 and CDR2 from the germline V gene are SQVTM and ANQGSEA.

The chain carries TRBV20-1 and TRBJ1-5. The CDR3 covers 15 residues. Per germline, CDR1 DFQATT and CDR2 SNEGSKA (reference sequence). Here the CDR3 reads CSADYREGSNQPQHF.

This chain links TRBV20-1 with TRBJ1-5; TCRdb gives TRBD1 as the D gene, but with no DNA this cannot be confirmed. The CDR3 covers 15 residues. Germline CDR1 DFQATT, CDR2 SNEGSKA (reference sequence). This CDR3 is CSATSGGYSNQPQHF.

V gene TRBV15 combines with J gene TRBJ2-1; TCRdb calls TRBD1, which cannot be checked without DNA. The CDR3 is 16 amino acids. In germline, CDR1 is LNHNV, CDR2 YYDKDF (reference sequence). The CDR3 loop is CATSNNRDRDYNEQFF.

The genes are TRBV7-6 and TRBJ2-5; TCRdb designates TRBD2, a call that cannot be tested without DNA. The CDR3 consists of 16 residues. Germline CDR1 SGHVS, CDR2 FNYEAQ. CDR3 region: CASSLARAGAVGTQYF. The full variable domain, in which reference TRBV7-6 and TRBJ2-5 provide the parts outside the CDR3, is GAGVSQSPRYKVTKRGQDVALRCDPISGHVSLYWYRQALGQGPEFLTYFNYEAQQDKSGLPNDRFSAERPEGSISTLTIQRTEQRDSAMYRCASSLARAGAVGTQYFGPGTRLLVL.

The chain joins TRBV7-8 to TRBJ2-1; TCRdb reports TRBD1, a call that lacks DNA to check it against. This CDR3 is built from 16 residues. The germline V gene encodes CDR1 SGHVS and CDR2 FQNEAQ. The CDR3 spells CASSPPLGDSIDEQFF.

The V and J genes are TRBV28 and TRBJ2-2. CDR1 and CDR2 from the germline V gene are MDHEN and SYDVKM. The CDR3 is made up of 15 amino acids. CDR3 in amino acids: CASSLMGTNTGELFF.

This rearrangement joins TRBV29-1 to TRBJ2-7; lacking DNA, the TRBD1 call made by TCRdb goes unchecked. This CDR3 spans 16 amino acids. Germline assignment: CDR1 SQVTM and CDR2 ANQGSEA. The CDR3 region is CSVEAGGTGIPYEQYF.

CDR3 region: CATSLGREAFF. V is TRBV10-3 and J is TRBJ1-1. Germline assignment: CDR1 ENHRY and CDR2 SYGVKD. CDR3 size: 11 residues.

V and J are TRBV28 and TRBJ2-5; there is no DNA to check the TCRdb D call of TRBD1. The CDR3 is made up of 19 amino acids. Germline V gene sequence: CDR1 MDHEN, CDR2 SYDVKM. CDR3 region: CASSSTGIGTGWEKETQYF.